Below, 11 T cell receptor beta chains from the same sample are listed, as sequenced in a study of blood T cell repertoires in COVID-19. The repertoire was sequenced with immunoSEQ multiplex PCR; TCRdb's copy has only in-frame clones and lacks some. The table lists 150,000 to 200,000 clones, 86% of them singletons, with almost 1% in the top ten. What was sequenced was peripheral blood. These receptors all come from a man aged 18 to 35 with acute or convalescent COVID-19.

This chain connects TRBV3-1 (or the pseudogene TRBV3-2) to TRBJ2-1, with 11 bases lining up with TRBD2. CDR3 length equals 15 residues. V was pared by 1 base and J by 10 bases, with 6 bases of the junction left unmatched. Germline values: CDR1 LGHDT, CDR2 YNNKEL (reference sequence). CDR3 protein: CASSQVRSSGGEQFF. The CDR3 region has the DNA TGTGCCAGCAGCCAAGTAAGGTCTAGCGGGGGGGAGCAGTTCTTC.

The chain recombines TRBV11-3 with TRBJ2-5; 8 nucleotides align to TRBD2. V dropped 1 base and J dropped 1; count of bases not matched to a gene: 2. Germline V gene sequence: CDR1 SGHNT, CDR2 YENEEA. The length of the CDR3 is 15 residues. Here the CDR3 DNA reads TGTGCCAGCAGCTTAGCGGGGGGGCGCCAAGAGACCCAGTACTTC. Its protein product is CASSLAGGRQETQYF.

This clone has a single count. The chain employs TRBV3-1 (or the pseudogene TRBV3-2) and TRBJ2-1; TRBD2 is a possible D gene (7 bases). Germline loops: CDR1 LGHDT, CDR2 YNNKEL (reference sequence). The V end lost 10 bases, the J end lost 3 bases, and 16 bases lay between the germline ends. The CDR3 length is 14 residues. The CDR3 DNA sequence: TGTGCCACTACCCTGGGGGGGCGCTACAATGAGCAGTTCTTC. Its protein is CATTLGGRYNEQFF.

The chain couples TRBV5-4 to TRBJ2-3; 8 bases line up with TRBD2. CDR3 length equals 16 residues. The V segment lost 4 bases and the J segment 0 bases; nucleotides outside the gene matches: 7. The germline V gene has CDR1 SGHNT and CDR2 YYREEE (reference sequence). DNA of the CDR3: TGTGCCAGCAGCCCGAACCGCGGGGGGAGCACAGATACGCAGTATTTT. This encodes CASSPNRGGSTDTQYF.

The CDR3 nucleotides read TGTGCCAGCAGCCTTGGGAGCTATGGCTACACCTTC. This encodes CASSLGSYGYTF. This rearrangement joins TRBV5-4 to TRBJ1-2, with unresolved D. Germline V gene sequence: CDR1 SGHNT, CDR2 YYREEE (reference sequence). The ends were cut back, 4 bases at V and 4 bases at J, with 8 bases in the middle. The CDR3 spans 12 residues. The complete variable domain, with remaining parts taken from reference TRBV5-4 and TRBJ1-2, reads ETGVTQSPTHLIKTRGQQVTLRCSSQSGHNTVSWYQQALGQGPQFIFQYYREEENGRGNFPPRFSGLQFPNYSSELNVNALELDDSALYLCASSLGSYGYTFGSGTRLTVV.

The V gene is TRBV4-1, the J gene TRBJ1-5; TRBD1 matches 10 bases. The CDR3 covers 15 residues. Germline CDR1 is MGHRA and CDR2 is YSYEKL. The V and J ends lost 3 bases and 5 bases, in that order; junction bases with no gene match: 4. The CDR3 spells CASSQATGGYQPQHF. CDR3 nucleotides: TGCGCCAGCAGCCAGGCGACAGGGGGCTATCAGCCCCAGCATTTT.

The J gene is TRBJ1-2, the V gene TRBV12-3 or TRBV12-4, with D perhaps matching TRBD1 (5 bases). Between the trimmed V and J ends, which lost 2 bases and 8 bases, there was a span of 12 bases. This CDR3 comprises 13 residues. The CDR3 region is CASSLTLGGGYTF. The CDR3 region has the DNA TGTGCCAGCAGTTTAACGCTCGGGGGAGGCTACACCTTC.

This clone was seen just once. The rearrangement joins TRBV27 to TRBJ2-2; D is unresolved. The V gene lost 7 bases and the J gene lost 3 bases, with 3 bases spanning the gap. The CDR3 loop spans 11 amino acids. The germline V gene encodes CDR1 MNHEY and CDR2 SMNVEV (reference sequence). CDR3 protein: CASIYTGELFF. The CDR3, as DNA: TGTGCCAGCATCTACACCGGGGAGCTGTTTTTT.

CDR3 DNA sequence: TGTGCCACCAGTGCCGGGACAGGGGGATGGGATGAGCAGTTCTTC. Amino acid sequence: CATSAGTGGWDEQFF. The chain couples TRBV24-1 to TRBJ2-1; the match to TRBD1 covers 11 bases. V shed 5 bases, J shed 8 bases, and the junction held 7 bases outside the gene matches. Germline V gene lookup returns CDR1 KGHDR and CDR2 SFDVKD. The CDR3 consists of 15 residues.

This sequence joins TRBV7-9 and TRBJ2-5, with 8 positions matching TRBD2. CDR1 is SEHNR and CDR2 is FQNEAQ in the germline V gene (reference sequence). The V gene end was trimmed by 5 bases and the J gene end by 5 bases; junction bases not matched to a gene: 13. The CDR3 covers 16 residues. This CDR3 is CASSPPRTLAGETQYF. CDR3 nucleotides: TGTGCCAGCAGCCCACCCCGGACTCTAGCGGGCGAGACCCAGTACTTC.

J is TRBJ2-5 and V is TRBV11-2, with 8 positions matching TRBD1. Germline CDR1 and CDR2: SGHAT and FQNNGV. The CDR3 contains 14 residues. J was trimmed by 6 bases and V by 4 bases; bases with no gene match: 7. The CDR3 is CASSSQGVRKTQYF. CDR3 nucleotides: TGTGCCAGCAGCTCACAGGGGGTGAGAAAGACCCAGTACTTC.